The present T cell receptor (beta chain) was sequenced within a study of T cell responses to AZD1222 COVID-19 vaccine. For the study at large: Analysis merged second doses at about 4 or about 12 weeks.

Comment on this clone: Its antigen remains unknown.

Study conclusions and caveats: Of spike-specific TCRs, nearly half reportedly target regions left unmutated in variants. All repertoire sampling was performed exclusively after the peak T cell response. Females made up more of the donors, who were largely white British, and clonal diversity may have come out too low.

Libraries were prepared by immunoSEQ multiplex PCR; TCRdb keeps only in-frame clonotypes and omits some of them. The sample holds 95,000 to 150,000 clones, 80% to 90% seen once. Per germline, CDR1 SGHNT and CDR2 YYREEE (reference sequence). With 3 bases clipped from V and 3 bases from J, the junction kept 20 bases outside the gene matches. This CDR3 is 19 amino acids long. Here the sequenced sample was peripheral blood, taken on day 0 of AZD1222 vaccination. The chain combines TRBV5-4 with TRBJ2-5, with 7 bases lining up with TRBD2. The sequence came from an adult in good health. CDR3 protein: CASSYDFSGTSAFEETQYF. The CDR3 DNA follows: TGTGCCAGCAGCTACGACTTCAGCGGGACGAGCGCGTTTGAAGAGACCCAGTACTTC.